The present T cell receptor (beta chain) was sequenced within a study of blood T cell repertoires in COVID-19. The CDR3 contains 14 residues. Germline values: CDR1 LNHDA, CDR2 SQIVND (reference sequence). The ends were cut back, 6 bases at V and 8 bases at J, with 17 bases in the middle. In the source study's methods: Reference gene primer amplification yielded estimated nucleated cell counts. The table came from immunoSEQ multiplex PCR; TCRdb's copy has only in-frame clones and leaves some out. That table is the source of V, J and clone size, and D and trimming were worked out from the DNA. The profile shows just over 150,000 clones, more than 75% of them singletons. Resolution of symptoms, clearance, or two negative PCRs was present in recovered Cohort 3 donors.

Sample: PBMCs or T cells enriched from blood (not recorded which). The receptor's source is a woman aged 50 to 60 who had recovered from COVID-19. This chain links TRBV19 with TRBJ1-3; maybe TRBD1 (6 bases). The DNA of the CDR3 is TGTGCCAGTAGACCAGGGACACCTGCGGACACCATATATTTT. It translates to CASRPGTPADTIYF.